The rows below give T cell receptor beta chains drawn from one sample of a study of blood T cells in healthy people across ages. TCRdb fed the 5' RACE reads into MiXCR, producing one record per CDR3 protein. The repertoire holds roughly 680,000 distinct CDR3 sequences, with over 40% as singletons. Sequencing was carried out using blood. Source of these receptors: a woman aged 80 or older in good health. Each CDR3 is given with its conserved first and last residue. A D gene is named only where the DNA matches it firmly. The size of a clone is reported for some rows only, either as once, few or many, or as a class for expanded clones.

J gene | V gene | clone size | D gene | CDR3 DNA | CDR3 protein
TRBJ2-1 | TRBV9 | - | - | TGTGCCAGCAGCCCACACCCTGCGAATGAGCAGTTCTTC | CASSPHPANEQFF
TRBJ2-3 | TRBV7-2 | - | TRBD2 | TGTGCCAGCAGCTTAAATGGAGCGGGAGCGGCAGATACGCAGTATTTT | CASSLNGAGAADTQYF
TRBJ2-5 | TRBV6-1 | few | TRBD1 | TGTGCCAGCAGTGTTGGCAGGGGGCAGGAGGAGACCCAGTACTTC | CASSVGRGQEETQYF
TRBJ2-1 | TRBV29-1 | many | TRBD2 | TGCAGCGTTGAGGAGACTAGCGGGACGGTTCAGTTCTTC | CSVEETSGTVQFF
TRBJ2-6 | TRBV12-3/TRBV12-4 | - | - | TGTGCCAGCAGTTTTGAGGTATCTGGGGCCAACGTCCTGACTTTC | CASSFEVSGANVLTF
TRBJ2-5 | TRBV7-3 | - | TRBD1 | TGTGCCAGCAGCCCCCAAGGGACAGGGGGCTACAATGAGCAGTACTTC | CASSPQGTGGYNEQYF
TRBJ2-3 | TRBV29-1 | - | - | TGCAGCGTTGGGACCCTCACAGATACGCAGTATTTC | CSVGTLTDTQYF
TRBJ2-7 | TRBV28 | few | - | TGTGCCAGCAGTTTACGCAGGGGCGAGCAGTACTTC | CASSLRRGEQYF
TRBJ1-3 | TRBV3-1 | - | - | TGTGCCAGCAGCCACCAAGAAGGAAACACCATATATTTT | CASSHQEGNTIYF
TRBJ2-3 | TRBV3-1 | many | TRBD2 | TGTGCCAGCAGCCAGTCGGGGGGGAGTCAGTATTTT | CASSQSGGSQYF
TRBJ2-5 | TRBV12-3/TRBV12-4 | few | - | TGTGCCAGCAGTTCCCCCAAGACAGTTCGGGAGACCCAGTACTTC | CASSSPKTVRETQYF
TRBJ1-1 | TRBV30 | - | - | TGTGCCTGGAGCACAAAGGGACCAGGGATCACTGAAGCTTTCTTT | CAWSTKGPGITEAFF
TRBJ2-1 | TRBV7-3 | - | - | TGTGCCAGCAGCGTCAAGCGAGGCTACAATGAGCAGTTCTTC | CASSVKRGYNEQFF
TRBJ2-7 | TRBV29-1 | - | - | TGCAGCGTTGAAGCGGGGGCAGGGTCAAGCGAGCAGTACTTC | CSVEAGAGSSEQYF
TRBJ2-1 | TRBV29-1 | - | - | TGCAGCGTTGAAGTACGGGTCTCGGTGGGCTACAATGAGCAGTTCTTC | CSVEVRVSVGYNEQFF
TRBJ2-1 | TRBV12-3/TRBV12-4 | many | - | TGTGCCAGCAGTCCCTCGGGGGTACGGTACAATGAGCAGTTCTTC | CASSPSGVRYNEQFF
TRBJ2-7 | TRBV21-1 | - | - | TGTGCCAGCAGCAAGTACCCGACCGGGACAGGGGGCTTAAGGTCCTACGAGCAGTACTTC | CASSKYPTGTGGLRSYEQYF
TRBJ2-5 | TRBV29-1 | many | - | TGCAGCGTTCTCCAGGGGTGGGAGACCCAGTACTTC | CSVLQGWETQYF
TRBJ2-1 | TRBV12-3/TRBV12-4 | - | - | TGTGCCAGTACCCTTGGGTCCTACAATGAGCAGTTCTTC | CASTLGSYNEQFF
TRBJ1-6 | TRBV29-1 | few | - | TGCAGCGTGGCCCCGGGAGGGAATTCACCCCTCCACTTT | CSVAPGGNSPLHF
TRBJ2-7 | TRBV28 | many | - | TGTGCCAGCAGTTTCTCCAATTACGAGCAGTACTTC | CASSFSNYEQYF
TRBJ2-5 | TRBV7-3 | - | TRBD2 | TGTGCCAGCAGCCGTCCCGGGACTAGTTTGAAGACCCAGTACTTC | CASSRPGTSLKTQYF
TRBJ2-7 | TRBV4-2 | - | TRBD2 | TGTGCCAGCAGCCAAGATAGCGAGCGGGGTATATACGAGCAGTACTTC | CASSQDSERGIYEQYF
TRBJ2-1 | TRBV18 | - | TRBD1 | TGTACCAGCTCACCACCGCGACCTTACCAGGGGGCAATGTCTACTGAGCAGTTCTTC | CTSSPPRPYQGAMSTEQFF
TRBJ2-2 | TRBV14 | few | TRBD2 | TGTGCCAGCAGCCAACTGGGACTAGCCTCGAACACCGGGGAGCTGTTTTTT | CASSQLGLASNTGELFF
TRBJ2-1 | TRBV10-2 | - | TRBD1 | TGCGCCAGCAGTGTAACAGGGGATGAGCAGTTCTTC | CASSVTGDEQFF
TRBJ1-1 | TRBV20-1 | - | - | TGCAGTGCAATAATAAGGGCCAGATTGAACACTGAAGCTTTCTTT | CSAIIRARLNTEAFF
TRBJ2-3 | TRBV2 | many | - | TGTGCCGGGGAAGGCTCTAGCACAGATACGCAGTATTTT | CAGEGSSTDTQYF
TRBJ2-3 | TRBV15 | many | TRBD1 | TGTGCCACCAGCAGACTTAAGGGGGCGTTGGGCACAGATACGCAGTATTTT | CATSRLKGALGTDTQYF